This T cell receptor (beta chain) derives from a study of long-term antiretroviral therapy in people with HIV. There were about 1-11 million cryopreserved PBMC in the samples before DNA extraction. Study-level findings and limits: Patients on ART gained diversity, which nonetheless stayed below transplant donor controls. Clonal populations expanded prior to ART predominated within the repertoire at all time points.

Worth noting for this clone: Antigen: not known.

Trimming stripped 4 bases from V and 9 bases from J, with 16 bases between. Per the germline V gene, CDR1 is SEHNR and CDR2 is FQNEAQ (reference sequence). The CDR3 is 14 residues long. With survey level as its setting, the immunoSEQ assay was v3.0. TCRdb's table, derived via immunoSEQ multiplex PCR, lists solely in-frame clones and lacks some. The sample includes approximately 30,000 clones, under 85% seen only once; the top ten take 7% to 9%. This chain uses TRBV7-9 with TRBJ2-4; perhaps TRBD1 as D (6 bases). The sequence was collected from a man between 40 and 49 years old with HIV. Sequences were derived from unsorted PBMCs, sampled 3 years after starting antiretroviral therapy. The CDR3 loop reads CASSSSGTFGIQYF. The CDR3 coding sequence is TGTGCCAGCAGCTCCTCCGGGACATTCGGCATTCAGTACTTC.